Described below is a single T cell receptor beta chain sequence and its context. Here immunoSEQ multiplex PCR was the method, and the copy in TCRdb shows in-frame clones only, minus some. The repertoire has roughly 85,000 clones, around four fifths of them found once; the top ten carry about a tenth. The sample comes from a study of blood T cell repertoires in COVID-19. CDR1 LNHDA and CDR2 SQIVND come from the germline V gene (reference sequence). V was pared by 3 bases and J by 13 bases, with 16 bases between. The CDR3 is 14 amino acids. Sample: peripheral blood. This chain joins TRBV19 and TRBJ1-6; a possible D gene is TRBD1 (6 bases). The clonotype was recovered from a human donor in a cohort sampled during active COVID-19. The CDR3 here is CASSISSLQGPLHF. The CDR3 DNA reads as TGTGCCAGTAGTATCTCGTCCCTTCAGGGGCCCCTCCACTTT.